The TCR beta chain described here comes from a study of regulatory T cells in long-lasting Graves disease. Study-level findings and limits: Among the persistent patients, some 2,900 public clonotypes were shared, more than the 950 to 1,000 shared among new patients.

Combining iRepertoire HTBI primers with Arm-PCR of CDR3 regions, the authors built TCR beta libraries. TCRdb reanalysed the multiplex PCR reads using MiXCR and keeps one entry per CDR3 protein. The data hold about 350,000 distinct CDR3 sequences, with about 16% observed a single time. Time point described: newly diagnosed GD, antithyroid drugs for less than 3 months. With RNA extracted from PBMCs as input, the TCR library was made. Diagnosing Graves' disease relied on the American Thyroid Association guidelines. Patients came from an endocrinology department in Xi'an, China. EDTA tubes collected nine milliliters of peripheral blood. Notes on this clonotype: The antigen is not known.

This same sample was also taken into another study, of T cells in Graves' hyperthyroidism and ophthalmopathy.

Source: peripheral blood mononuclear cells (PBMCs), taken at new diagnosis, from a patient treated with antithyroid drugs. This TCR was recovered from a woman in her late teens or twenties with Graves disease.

CDR3 DNA sequence: TGTGCCAGCAGTTACCACAGGTCCTACGAGCAGTACTTC. Translation: CASSYHRSYEQYF. The chain links TRBV6-9 to TRBJ2-7; D possibly corresponds to TRBD1 (5 bases). The CDR3 has 13 residues. Trimming removed 3 bases from V and 1 base from J, with 7 bases in between. In germline, CDR1 is MNHGY, CDR2 SVAAGI.